Listed below are T cell receptor beta chains from one sample, sequenced in a study of T-cell reconstitution after alpha-beta-depleted transplantation in children. A single record per CDR3 protein comes from TCRdb applying MiXCR to the PCR reads. The sample includes 250,000 or so distinct CDR3 sequences, 8.2% seen only once; the top ten take about 6.4%. The starting material was PBMCs, mostly from graft donor cells, obtained 180 days after TCRalphabeta/CD19-depleted stem cell transplant. These receptors all come from a male patient under 18 who had a stem cell transplant for acute lymphoblastic leukemia, so the T cells may come from the graft donor. Each CDR3 is given with its conserved first and last residue. The D gene is left open where the match is weak. Where a row states a size, it is once, few, many or the class of an expanded clone; other rows omit it.

v_gene	j_gene	d_gene	abundance	CDR3nt	CDR3aa
TRBV6-5	TRBJ1-2	NA	many	TGTGCCAGCAGTTACTCGATATTACAGGGAGGTGGCTACACCTTC	CASSYSILQGGGYTF
TRBV11-1	TRBJ2-1	TRBD2	many	TGTGCCAGCACCCTAGCGGGGGCCCCCTCGATTGGGAATGAGCAGTTCTTC	CASTLAGAPSIGNEQFF
TRBV28	TRBJ1-4	NA	many	TGTGCCAGCAGTTTTTGGTCCGAAAAACTGTTTTTT	CASSFWSEKLFF
TRBV29-1	TRBJ1-1	TRBD1	many	TGCAGCGACCAGGACAGGGGGAACACTGAAGCTTTCTTT	CSDQDRGNTEAFF
TRBV28	TRBJ1-2	NA	few	TGTGCCAGCACACCCAGGGTTCCATATGGCTACACCTTC	CASTPRVPYGYTF
TRBV12-3/TRBV12-4	TRBJ1-4	TRBD1	many	TGTGCCAGCAGGCCGACAGGGCAACACGAAAAACTGTTTTTT	CASRPTGQHEKLFF
TRBV3-1	TRBJ1-5	NA	many	TGTGCCAGCAGCCAAGGGGCCAGAAACAATCAGCCCCAGCATTTT	CASSQGARNNQPQHF
TRBV12-3/TRBV12-4	TRBJ1-6	TRBD1	many	TGTGCCAGCAGTTTGGGGGACAGGCATTCACCCCTCCACTTT	CASSLGDRHSPLHF
TRBV19	TRBJ2-4	TRBD2	NA	TGTGCCAGTAACTTCCGGGCTAGCGGTAGAAACATTCAGTACTTC	CASNFRASGRNIQYF
TRBV5-1	TRBJ1-2	TRBD1	many	TGCGCCAGCAGCCCGACAGGGAGTGGGGGCGCTTATGGCTACACCTTC	CASSPTGSGGAYGYTF
TRBV3-1	TRBJ1-1	NA	many	TGTGCCAGCAGCCCCACCCCGGGGTTATTCACTGAAGCTTTCTTT	CASSPTPGLFTEAFF
TRBV11-2	TRBJ2-1	NA	many	TGTGCCAGCAGCGCGGGCCCTTGGAATGAGCAGTTCTTC	CASSAGPWNEQFF
TRBV7-9	TRBJ2-3	NA	many	TGTGCCAGCAGCTTAGTATCCTCAGATACGCAGTATTTT	CASSLVSSDTQYF
TRBV7-9	TRBJ1-1	TRBD1	few	TGTGCCAGCAGTTCAGGGGGACCTATGAACACTGAAGCTTTCTTT	CASSSGGPMNTEAFF
TRBV2	TRBJ2-1	NA	many	TGTGCCAGCAGTGAGGACTTTATCTCCTACAATGAGCAGTTCTTC	CASSEDFISYNEQFF
TRBV15	TRBJ2-7	NA	many	TGTGCCACCAGCAGAGATCCCACCGGTGAGCAGTACTTC	CATSRDPTGEQYF
TRBV6-5	TRBJ1-6	NA	many	TGTGCCAGCAGTTCCCACAGGACGGATAATTCACCCCTCCACTTT	CASSSHRTDNSPLHF
TRBV28	TRBJ2-1	NA	many	TGTGCCACCATTGGGGGACGGTACAATGAGCAGTTCTTC	CATIGGRYNEQFF
TRBV6-1	TRBJ1-2	NA	NA	TGTGCCAGCAGTCTCAGGGCGGGGTATGGCTACACCTTC	CASSLRAGYGYTF
TRBV9	TRBJ1-3	NA	many	TGTGCCAGCAGCGTAGAAGGGGACCCTCCCTCTGGAAACACCATATATTTT	CASSVEGDPPSGNTIYF
TRBV20-1	TRBJ2-7	NA	many	TGCAGTGCTAGAGGGACGGCCGCCTACGAGCAGTACTTC	CSARGTAAYEQYF
TRBV7-2	TRBJ1-1	NA	many	TGTGCCAGCAGCTTCCGGACGAACACTGAAGCTTTCTTT	CASSFRTNTEAFF
TRBV6-5	TRBJ1-5	NA	few	TGTGCCAGCAGAACCCAAGGCCAGCCCCAGCATTTT	CASRTQGQPQHF
TRBV2	TRBJ1-4	NA	once	TGTGCCAGCAGTGAAGAGGCAGGCCTTAATGAAAAACTGTTTTTT	CASSEEAGLNEKLFF
TRBV12-3/TRBV12-4	TRBJ2-5	NA	NA	TGTGCCAGCAGTTTAAGACGGTCGGCGGAGACCCAGTACTTC	CASSLRRSAETQYF
TRBV24-1	TRBJ1-5	NA	NA	TGTGCCACCAGTGTCCCCCCGGACCTGAATCAGCCCCAGCATTTT	CATSVPPDLNQPQHF
TRBV5-1	TRBJ1-1	NA	many	TGCGCCAGCTTGGCCGGGGGGAGCAGGGACACTGAAGCTTTCTTT	CASLAGGSRDTEAFF
TRBV18	TRBJ2-5	NA	few	TGTGCCAGCTCAGTGGGGCTTCAAGAGACCCAGTACTTC	CASSVGLQETQYF
TRBV14	TRBJ2-5	TRBD1	many	TGTGCCAGCAGCCGGACAGGGGCGGAGACCCAGTACTTC	CASSRTGAETQYF
TRBV20-1	TRBJ1-2	TRBD1	many	TGCAGTGCCACCCGACAGGGGGGCTATGGCTACACCTTC	CSATRQGGYGYTF
TRBV28	TRBJ2-3	NA	many	TGTGCCAGCAGTTCACAGGCAGAAGATACGCAGTATTTT	CASSSQAEDTQYF
TRBV11-2	TRBJ2-3	NA	many	TGTGCCAGCAGCTTACAGGGACACAGCACAGATACGCAGTATTTT	CASSLQGHSTDTQYF
TRBV28	TRBJ1-5	NA	many	TGTGCCAGCAGCCGTAGGGATCAGCCCCAGCATTTT	CASSRRDQPQHF
TRBV5-6	TRBJ1-4	NA	many	TGTGCCAGCAGCTCCAGGTTACCAACTAATGAAAAACTGTTTTTT	CASSSRLPTNEKLFF
TRBV24-1	TRBJ2-1	NA	many	TGTGCCACCAGTGATGCCAGTGACGCCGGGACGGTCTACAATGAGCAGTTCTTC	CATSDASDAGTVYNEQFF
TRBV5-6	TRBJ1-1	NA	many	TGTGCCAGCAGCTCTCAGGGGTTTCGGACTGAAGCTTTCTTT	CASSSQGFRTEAFF
TRBV29-1	TRBJ2-5	NA	many	TGCAGCGTTGAGATGTCCCGGACACTTCGGGAGACCCAGTACTTC	CSVEMSRTLRETQYF
TRBV2	TRBJ1-4	NA	many	TGTGCCAGCCGGATGGCAACTAATGAAAAACTGTTTTTT	CASRMATNEKLFF
TRBV20-1	TRBJ2-7	TRBD1	many	TGCAGTGCTAGAGATCAGAGACAGGGGGCCAACGAGCAGTACTTC	CSARDQRQGANEQYF
TRBV19	TRBJ2-6	TRBD1	many	TGTGCCAGTAGCGGGACAGGGCGTGCTGGGGCCAACGTCCTGACTTTC	CASSGTGRAGANVLTF
TRBV4-3	TRBJ1-1	NA	many	TGCGCCAGCAGCCAAACGCGGGGAACTGAAGCTTTCTTT	CASSQTRGTEAFF
TRBV20-1	TRBJ2-7	NA	many	TGCAGTGCTAGTAACAGGGGGAGGGGTGAGCAGTACTTC	CSASNRGRGEQYF
TRBV21-1	TRBJ2-3	NA	many	TGTGCCAGCAGCAAATGGGCTAGCGGGAGAGGAGCTAGCACAGATACGCAGTATTTT	CASSKWASGRGASTDTQYF
TRBV7-2	TRBJ2-5	TRBD2	many	TGTGCCAGCAGCTTAGTAGGACTAGCGGGGGTGGAGACCCAGTACTTC	CASSLVGLAGVETQYF
TRBV28	TRBJ2-5	NA	many	TGTGCCAGCACCCGGGAAAGGACCCAGTACTTC	CASTRERTQYF
TRBV6-4	TRBJ2-3	NA	many	TGTGCCAGCAGTGACGGTACCACAGATACGCAGTATTTT	CASSDGTTDTQYF
TRBV5-1	TRBJ2-2	TRBD2	many	TGCGCCAGCAGCCCTCCTAGCGGGGGGGCGAACACCGGGGAGCTGTTTTTT	CASSPPSGGANTGELFF
TRBV2	TRBJ2-5	NA	many	TGTGCCAGCACCCCAAAAGAGACCCAGTACTTC	CASTPKETQYF
TRBV18	TRBJ2-3	TRBD1	many	TGTGCCAGCTCACCGACAGGGGATACGCAGTATTTT	CASSPTGDTQYF
TRBV6-5	TRBJ2-7	TRBD1	many	TGTGCCAGCAGTAACACTCCCTTAAGGACAGGGGGAGAGCAGTACTTC	CASSNTPLRTGGEQYF
TRBV9	TRBJ1-5	NA	many	TGTGCCAGCAGCGCGGGAGGGCTCGGTCAGCCCCAGCATTTT	CASSAGGLGQPQHF
TRBV6-5	TRBJ2-7	NA	many	TGTGCCAGCAGTTACACCAGGGGAAGGAGCGAGCAGTACTTC	CASSYTRGRSEQYF
TRBV6-5	TRBJ2-7	TRBD2	many	TGTGCCAGCAGTTACTCCCCTAGCGGGGGCTACGAGCAGTACTTC	CASSYSPSGGYEQYF
TRBV20-1	TRBJ2-2	TRBD1	many	TGCAGTGCTAGAGGGTCCCAGGGGGATCGGACCGGGGAGCTGTTTTTT	CSARGSQGDRTGELFF
TRBV21-1	TRBJ2-5	NA	many	TGTGCCAGCAGTGCCAGAGCTGGACTAGCCCGGGAGACCCAGTACTTC	CASSARAGLARETQYF